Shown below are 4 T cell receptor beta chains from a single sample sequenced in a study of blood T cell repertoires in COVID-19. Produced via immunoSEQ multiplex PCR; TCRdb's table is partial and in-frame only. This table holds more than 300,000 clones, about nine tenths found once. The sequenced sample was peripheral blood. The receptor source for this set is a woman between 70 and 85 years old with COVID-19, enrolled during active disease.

DNA for the CDR3: TGTGCCACTCCTGACAGGGCTGGTCAGCCCCAGCATTTT. Protein: CATPDRAGQPQHF. The chain recombines TRBV24-1 with TRBJ1-5; 7 bases align to TRBD1. Germline-derived CDR1 and CDR2 are KGHDR and SFDVKD. The CDR3 contains 13 residues. V lost 10 bases, J lost 6 bases, and 8 bases stayed unmatched.

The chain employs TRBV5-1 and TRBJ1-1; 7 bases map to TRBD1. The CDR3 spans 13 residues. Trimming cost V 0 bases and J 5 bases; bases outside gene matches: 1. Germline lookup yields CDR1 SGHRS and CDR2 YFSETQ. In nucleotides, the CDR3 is TGCGCCAGCAGCTTGGAGGGACAGACTGAAGCTTTCTTT. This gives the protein CASSLEGQTEAFF.

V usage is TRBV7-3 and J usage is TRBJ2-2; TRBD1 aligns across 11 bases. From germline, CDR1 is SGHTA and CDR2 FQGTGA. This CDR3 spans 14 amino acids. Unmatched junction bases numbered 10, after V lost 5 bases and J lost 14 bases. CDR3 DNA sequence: TGTGCCAGCAGCCCCTGGACAGGGGGCGCGAGTCTGTTTTTT. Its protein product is CASSPWTGGASLFF.

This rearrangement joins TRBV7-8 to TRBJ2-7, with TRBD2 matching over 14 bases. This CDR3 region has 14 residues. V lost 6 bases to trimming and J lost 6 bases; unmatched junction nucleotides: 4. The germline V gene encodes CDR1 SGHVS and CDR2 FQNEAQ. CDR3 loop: CASRPGLAGVEQYF. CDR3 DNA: TGTGCCAGCAGGCCGGGACTAGCGGGGGTCGAGCAGTACTTC.